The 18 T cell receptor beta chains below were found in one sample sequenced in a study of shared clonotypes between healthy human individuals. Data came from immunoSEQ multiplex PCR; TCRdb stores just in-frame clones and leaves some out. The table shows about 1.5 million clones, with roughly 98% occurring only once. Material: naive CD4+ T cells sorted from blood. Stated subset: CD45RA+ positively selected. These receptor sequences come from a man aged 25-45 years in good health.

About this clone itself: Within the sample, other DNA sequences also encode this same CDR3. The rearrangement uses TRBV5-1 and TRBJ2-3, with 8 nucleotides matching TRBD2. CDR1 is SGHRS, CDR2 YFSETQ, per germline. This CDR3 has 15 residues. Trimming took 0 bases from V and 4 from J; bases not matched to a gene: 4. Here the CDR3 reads CASSLGLAGADTQYF. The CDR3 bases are TGCGCCAGCAGCTTGGGCCTAGCGGGCGCAGATACGCAGTATTTT.

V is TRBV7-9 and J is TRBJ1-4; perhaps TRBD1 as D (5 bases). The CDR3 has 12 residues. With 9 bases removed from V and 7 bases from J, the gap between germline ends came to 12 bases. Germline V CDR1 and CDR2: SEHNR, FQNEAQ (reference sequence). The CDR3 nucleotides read TGTGCCAGGACAGTCGAGCCTGAAAAACTGTTTTTT. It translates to CARTVEPEKLFF.

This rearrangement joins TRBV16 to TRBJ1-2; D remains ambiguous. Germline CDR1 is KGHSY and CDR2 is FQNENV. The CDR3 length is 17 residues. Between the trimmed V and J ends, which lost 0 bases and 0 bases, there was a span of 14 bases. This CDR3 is CASSQSRLQSTNYGYTF. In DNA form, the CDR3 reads TGTGCCAGCAGCCAATCGCGTCTGCAGTCAACTAACTATGGCTACACCTTC.

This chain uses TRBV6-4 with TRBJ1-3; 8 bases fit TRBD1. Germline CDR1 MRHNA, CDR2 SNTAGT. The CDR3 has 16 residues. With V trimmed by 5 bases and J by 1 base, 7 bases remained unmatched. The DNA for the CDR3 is TGTGCCAGCAGTAGGACAGGGTTCTTTTCTGGAAACACCATATATTTT. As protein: CASSRTGFFSGNTIYF.

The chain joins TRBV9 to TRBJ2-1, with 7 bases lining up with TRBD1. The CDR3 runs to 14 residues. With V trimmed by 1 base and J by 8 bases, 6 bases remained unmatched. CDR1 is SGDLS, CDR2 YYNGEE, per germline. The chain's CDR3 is CASSVQDRLDEQFF. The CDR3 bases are TGTGCCAGCAGCGTACAGGACAGGCTCGATGAGCAGTTCTTC.

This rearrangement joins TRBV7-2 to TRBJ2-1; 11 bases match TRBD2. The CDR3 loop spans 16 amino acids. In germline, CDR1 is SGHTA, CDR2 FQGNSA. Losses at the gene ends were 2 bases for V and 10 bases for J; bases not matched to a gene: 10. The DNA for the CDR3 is TGTGCCAGCAGCTTACTACCTAGCGGGAGGACCGTCGAGCAGTTCTTC. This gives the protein CASSLLPSGRTVEQFF. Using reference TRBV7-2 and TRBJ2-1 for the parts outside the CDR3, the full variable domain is GAGVSQSPSNKVTEKGKDVELRCDPISGHTALYWYRQSLGQGLEFLIYFQGNSAPDKSGLPSDRFSAERTGGSVSTLTIQRTQQEDSAVYLCASSLLPSGRTVEQFFGPGTRLTVL.

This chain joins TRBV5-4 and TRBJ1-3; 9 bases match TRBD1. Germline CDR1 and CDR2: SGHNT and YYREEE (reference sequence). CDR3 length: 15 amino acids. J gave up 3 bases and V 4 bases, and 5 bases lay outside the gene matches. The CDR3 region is CASSVDRGYGNTIYF. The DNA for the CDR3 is TGTGCCAGCAGCGTGGACAGGGGATATGGAAACACCATATATTTT.

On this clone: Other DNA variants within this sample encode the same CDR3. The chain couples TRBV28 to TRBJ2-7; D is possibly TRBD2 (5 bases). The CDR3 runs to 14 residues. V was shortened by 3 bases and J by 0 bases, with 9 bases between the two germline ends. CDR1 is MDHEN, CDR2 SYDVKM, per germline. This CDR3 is CASSFGGSSYEQYF. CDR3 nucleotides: TGTGCCAGCAGTTTTGGTGGGAGCTCCTACGAGCAGTACTTC.

The CDR3 DNA reads TGTGCCAGCGTGAGGGGAAGGGGCCATAATGAAAAACTGTTTTTT. Translating gives CASVRGRGHNEKLFF. The J gene is TRBJ1-4, the V gene TRBV6-1; a possible D gene is TRBD1 (5 bases). Germline CDR1 MNHNS, CDR2 SASEGT. Trimming took off 8 bases at V and 4 bases at J, with 17 bases between the two ends. The CDR3 consists of 15 residues.

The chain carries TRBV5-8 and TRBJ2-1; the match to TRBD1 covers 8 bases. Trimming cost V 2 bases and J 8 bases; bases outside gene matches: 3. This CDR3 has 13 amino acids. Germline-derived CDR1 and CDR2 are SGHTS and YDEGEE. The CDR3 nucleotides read TGTGCCAGCAGCTTCCAGGGGGCCGATGAGCAGTTCTTC. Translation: CASSFQGADEQFF.

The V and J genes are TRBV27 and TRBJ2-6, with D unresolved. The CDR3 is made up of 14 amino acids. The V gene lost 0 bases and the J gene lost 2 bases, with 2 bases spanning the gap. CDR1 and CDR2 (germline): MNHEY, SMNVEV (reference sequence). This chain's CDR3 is CASSLSTGANVLTF. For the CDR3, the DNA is TGTGCCAGCAGTTTATCAACTGGGGCCAACGTCCTGACTTTC.

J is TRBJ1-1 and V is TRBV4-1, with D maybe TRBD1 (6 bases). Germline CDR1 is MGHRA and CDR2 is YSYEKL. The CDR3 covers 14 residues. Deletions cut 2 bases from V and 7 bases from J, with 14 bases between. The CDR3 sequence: CASSQTGSTNEAFF. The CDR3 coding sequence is TGCGCCAGCAGCCAAACAGGGAGTACCAATGAAGCTTTCTTT.

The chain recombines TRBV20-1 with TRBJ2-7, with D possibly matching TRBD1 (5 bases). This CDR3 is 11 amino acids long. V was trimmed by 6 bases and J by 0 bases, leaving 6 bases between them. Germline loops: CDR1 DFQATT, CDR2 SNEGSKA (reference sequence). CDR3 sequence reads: CSATASYEQYF. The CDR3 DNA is TGCAGTGCGACAGCCTCCTACGAGCAGTACTTC.

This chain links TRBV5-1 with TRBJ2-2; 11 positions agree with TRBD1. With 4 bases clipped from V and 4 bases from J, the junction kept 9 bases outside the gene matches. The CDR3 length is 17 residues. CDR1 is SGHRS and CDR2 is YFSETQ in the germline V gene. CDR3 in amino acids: CASSPPGTGGVTGELFF. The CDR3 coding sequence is TGCGCCAGCAGCCCCCCCGGGACAGGGGGTGTCACCGGGGAGCTGTTTTTT.

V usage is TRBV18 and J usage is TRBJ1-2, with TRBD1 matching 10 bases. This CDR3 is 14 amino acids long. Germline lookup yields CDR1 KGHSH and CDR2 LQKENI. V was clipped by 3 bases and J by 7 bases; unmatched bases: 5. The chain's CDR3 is CASSPTGGDFGYTF. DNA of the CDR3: TGTGCCAGCTCACCGACAGGGGGCGACTTTGGCTACACCTTC.

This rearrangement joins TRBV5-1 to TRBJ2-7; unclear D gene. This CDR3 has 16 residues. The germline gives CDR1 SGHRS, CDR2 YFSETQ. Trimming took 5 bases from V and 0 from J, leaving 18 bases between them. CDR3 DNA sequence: TGCGCCAGCAGTAGACTCTTCAGTCAGAGCTCCTACGAGCAGTACTTC. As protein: CASSRLFSQSSYEQYF.

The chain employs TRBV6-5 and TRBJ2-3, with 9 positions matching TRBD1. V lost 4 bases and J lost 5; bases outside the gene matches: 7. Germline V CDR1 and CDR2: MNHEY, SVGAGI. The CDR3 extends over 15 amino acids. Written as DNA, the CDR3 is TGTGCCAGCAGTTTGCCGGGACAGGGTGTAGATACGCAGTATTTT. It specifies CASSLPGQGVDTQYF.

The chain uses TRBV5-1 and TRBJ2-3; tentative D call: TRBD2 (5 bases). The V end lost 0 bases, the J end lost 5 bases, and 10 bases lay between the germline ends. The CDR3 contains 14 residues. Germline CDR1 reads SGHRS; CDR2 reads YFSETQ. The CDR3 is CASSLGGPQDTQYF. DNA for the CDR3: TGCGCCAGCAGCTTGGGAGGGCCGCAAGATACGCAGTATTTT.